This is a list of T cell receptor beta chains from one sample in a study of beta chain features in type 1 diabetes. Clones were sequenced by immunoSEQ multiplex PCR, and TCRdb holds only the in-frame ones, with some missing. In the table there are hundreds of thousands of clones, about 14% of which are singletons. Sequenced material: naive CD4+ T cells from blood. Source of these receptors: a man aged 18 to 29 with type 1 diabetes. The CDR3 runs from the conserved cysteine through the conserved F or W.

v_call,cdr3_aa
TRBV30,CAWSAGGLQYF
TRBV7-9,CASRRQANTGELFF
TRBV7-3,CASRPYKWLGTEAFF
TRBV5-1,CASSLLETGANVLTF
TRBV4-1,CASSLSWGGSSSTDTQYF
TRBV6-1,CASSKGGSYNEQFF
TRBV5-4,CASSLDRDTEAFF
TRBV4-1,CASQPIGTGANVLTF
TRBV2,CASQGETGNTIYF
TRBV5-1,CASRTSGTRQETQYF
TRBV29-1,CSVEEVPRPNYGYTF
TRBV29-1,CSVEWSGWMNTEAFF
TRBV4-2,CASSQELQQGGYGYTF
TRBV7-3,CASSLTEQGNTGELFF
TRBV19,CASSISGQGAFEAFF
TRBV2,CASSGAAGANVLTF
TRBV12-5,CASGNRAANTGELFF
TRBV5-1,CASKTNTEAFF
TRBV4-3,CASSQTRQGYSGNTIYF
TRBV30,CASGVGRRNTGELFF
TRBV7-9,CASSLAFGTGGDSPLHF
TRBV6-5,CASSYRGLVIDEQFF
TRBV28,CASSPPGGAVNTGELFF